This is a list of T cell receptor beta chains from one sample in a study of neurological immune-mediated disorders. MiXCR was run by TCRdb on the 5' RACE reads, yielding one entry per CDR3 protein. This sample has over 11,000 distinct CDR3 sequences, with more than 6% found just once. The specimen was CD8+ T cells from blood. All receptors derive from a woman between 35 and 50 years old in good health. Both conserved end residues are part of each CDR3. The order of the fields is clone size, D gene, J gene, V gene, CDR3 DNA, CDR3 protein. D genes are given only for firm matches. The size entry is marked missing in some rows and otherwise reads once, few, many or a size class.

. | TRBD2 | TRBJ2-3 | TRBV10-2 | TGCGCCACTAATTTCTGGCGGGAGGGCCGAGATACGCAGTATTTT | CATNFWREGRDTQYF
many | TRBD2 | TRBJ2-1 | TRBV4-1 | TGCGCCAGCAGCCAAGAGAGCGGGAGTATCCCTGAGCAGTTCTTC | CASSQESGSIPEQFF
medium-sized | TRBD2 | TRBJ2-5 | TRBV10-3 | TGTGCCATCAGGACCGGGACTAGCGGGTTCGCGGGGACCCAGTACTTC | CAIRTGTSGFAGTQYF
many | . | TRBJ1-1 | TRBV6-5 | TGTGCCAGCAGTCCAATTGGACAAGACACTGAAGCTTTCTTT | CASSPIGQDTEAFF
many | . | TRBJ2-1 | TRBV12-3/TRBV12-4 | TGTGCCAGCAGCTCTCTAGCGAACCCCTCCTACAATGAGCAGTTCTTC | CASSSLANPSYNEQFF
many | . | TRBJ2-1 | TRBV21-1 | TGTGCCAGCAGCACCTACCCGCCGGGACTAGCGGGAGACAATGAGCAGTTCTTC | CASSTYPPGLAGDNEQFF
many | TRBD2 | TRBJ2-5 | TRBV12-3/TRBV12-4 | TGTGCCAGCAGTTTCCTTAGCGGGATGGGGGAAGAGACCCAGTACTTC | CASSFLSGMGEETQYF
many | . | TRBJ2-1 | TRBV20-1 | TGCAGTGTTAGTAGCGGAGCCTCCGGCAATGAGCAGTTCTTC | CSVSSGASGNEQFF
many | . | TRBJ1-1 | TRBV28 | TGTGCCAGCAGTTTTGCCCCGGGGGAGGTTTCGGAAGCTTTCTTT | CASSFAPGEVSEAFF
. | . | TRBJ2-2 | TRBV7-8 | TGTGCCAGCAGCTTTGCCAGGGCCGGGGAGCTGTTTTTT | CASSFARAGELFF
many | . | TRBJ2-1 | TRBV21-1 | TGTGCCAGCAGCCTAGGTCCACCGAGCTCCTACAATGAGCAGTTCTTC | CASSLGPPSSYNEQFF
many | . | TRBJ2-1 | TRBV27 | TGTGCCAGCAGTTTAAGCGGTAGACTCAATGAGCAGTTCTTC | CASSLSGRLNEQFF
many | . | TRBJ2-3 | TRBV6-2/TRBV6-3 | TGTGCCAGCAATCAGTTGGGTACGCAGTATTTT | CASNQLGTQYF
many | TRBD2 | TRBJ2-1 | TRBV29-1 | TGCAGCGTTCGATTGGCCACTAGCGGGTACAATGAGCAGTTCTTC | CSVRLATSGYNEQFF
many | TRBD2 | TRBJ2-1 | TRBV4-2 | TGTGCCAGCAGTCCCCTACTAGCGGGAGACGCCTACAATGAGCAGTTCTTC | CASSPLLAGDAYNEQFF
many | . | TRBJ2-3 | TRBV5-1 | TGCGCCAGCAGCTTGGGGCAGAAGAATTCAGATACGCAGTATTTT | CASSLGQKNSDTQYF
many | . | TRBJ2-1 | TRBV20-1 | TGCAGTGCTAGAGATGAGACGGCAAACTACAATGAGCAGTTCTTC | CSARDETANYNEQFF
many | . | TRBJ1-1 | TRBV6-5 | TGTGCCAGCAGTTACCGCTGGTCCGGAAACACTGAAGCTTTCTTT | CASSYRWSGNTEAFF
many | . | TRBJ2-3 | TRBV6-1 | TGTGCCAGCAGTGAAGGGGTGGGAGAGGCAGATACGCAGTATTTT | CASSEGVGEADTQYF
many | . | TRBJ1-2 | TRBV10-3 | TGTGCCATCAGTGAGTCCGGAACAGGCGGCTACACCTTC | CAISESGTGGYTF
many | . | TRBJ2-4 | TRBV2 | TGTGCCAGCAGTGCGACCCCCCGTCTGGACATTCAGTACTTC | CASSATPRLDIQYF
many | TRBD1 | TRBJ2-3 | TRBV20-1 | TGCAGTGCCGAGGACAGGGGCTCTGATCCGGATACGCAGTATTTT | CSAEDRGSDPDTQYF
many | . | TRBJ2-5 | TRBV12-3/TRBV12-4 | TGTGCCAGCAGTCCTCTTACAGCGGGCGGCCAAGAGACCCAGTACTTC | CASSPLTAGGQETQYF
many | . | TRBJ2-1 | TRBV6-5 | TGTGCCAGCAGTTACGGGGGCCCCTACAATGAGCAGTTCTTC | CASSYGGPYNEQFF
many | . | TRBJ2-5 | TRBV7-2 | TGTGCCAGCAGCTTATTTCCCACAGGGGAGGAAGAGACCCAGTACTTC | CASSLFPTGEEETQYF
many | . | TRBJ2-7 | TRBV7-9 | TGTGCCAGCAGCTCAGGTCCTCCCTACGAGCAGTACTTC | CASSSGPPYEQYF
many | TRBD2 | TRBJ2-1 | TRBV29-1 | TGCAGCGTTGAAATAGCGGGGGCGGATTCCTCCTACAATGAGCAGTTCTTC | CSVEIAGADSSYNEQFF
many | . | TRBJ2-7 | TRBV12-3/TRBV12-4 | TGTGCCAGCAGTTACGGGGGTTCCTACGAGCAGTACTTC | CASSYGGSYEQYF
medium-sized | . | TRBJ2-5 | TRBV5-1 | TGCGCCAGCAGCTTGATCTGGATGTGGGAGACCCAGTACTTC | CASSLIWMWETQYF
. | . | TRBJ2-1 | TRBV2 | TGTGCCAGCAGTGATGGGGGGCTTTACAATGAGCAGTTCTTC | CASSDGGLYNEQFF
many | . | TRBJ2-1 | TRBV2 | TGTGCCAGCAGTGAAGCGTTTCTCCCGGAGCGCTCCTACAATGAGCAGTTCTTC | CASSEAFLPERSYNEQFF
many | . | TRBJ2-1 | TRBV2 | TGTGCCAGCAGGCCAACACCCTCAATCAATGAGCAGTTCTTC | CASRPTPSINEQFF
many | . | TRBJ2-3 | TRBV2 | TGTGCCAGCAGGAACGACAGGGCCCCGACTAGGACAGATACGCAGTATTTT | CASRNDRAPTRTDTQYF
many | TRBD1 | TRBJ2-7 | TRBV14 | TGTGCCAGCAGCCAACACTGGACAGGCAACTACGAGCAGTACTTC | CASSQHWTGNYEQYF
many | . | TRBJ2-7 | TRBV5-6 | TGTGCCAGCAGCTTGGGGGTGTCTAGGGGAGGCTACGAGCAGTACTTC | CASSLGVSRGGYEQYF
many | TRBD2 | TRBJ2-1 | TRBV2 | TGTGCCAGCAGTGAAGGGTTAGCGGGGGGCTACAATGAGCAGTTCTTC | CASSEGLAGGYNEQFF
. | . | TRBJ2-3 | TRBV7-6 | TGTGCCAGCAGCTTGCGGGGACAAAGCACAGATACGCAGTATTTT | CASSLRGQSTDTQYF
many | . | TRBJ1-5 | TRBV27 | TGTGCCAGCAGTTTAAGGGGAGACACTGAACAGCCCCAGCATTTT | CASSLRGDTEQPQHF
many | . | TRBJ2-1 | TRBV5-1 | TGCGCCAGCGGCAGTACCTTAGACAATGAGCAGTTCTTC | CASGSTLDNEQFF
many | . | TRBJ1-1 | TRBV7-6 | TGTGCCAGCAGCTTAGCGGAGACCACTGAAGCTTTCTTT | CASSLAETTEAFF
many | TRBD2 | TRBJ2-1 | TRBV5-1 | TGCGCCAGCAGCTTGGTGGCGGGGGGTAAAGATGAGCAGTTCTTC | CASSLVAGGKDEQFF
many | . | TRBJ2-7 | TRBV5-6 | TGTGCCAGCAACCCCCTGCGCGGATACCACAGCTCCTACGAGCAGTACTTC | CASNPLRGYHSSYEQYF
many | . | TRBJ1-1 | TRBV9 | TGTGCCAGCAGCCCATCAACGTTGAGCGGACATGAAGCTTTCTTT | CASSPSTLSGHEAFF
many | . | TRBJ2-1 | TRBV10-3 | TGTGCCAGCGCAGTGCCCGAGGGAGTCTCCTACAATGAGCAGTTCTTC | CASAVPEGVSYNEQFF
many | . | TRBJ2-3 | TRBV21-1 | TGTGCCAGCAGCCACCCTGTTCGGAACCGGGGAAGCACAGATACGCAGTATTTT | CASSHPVRNRGSTDTQYF
few | . | TRBJ2-3 | TRBV28 | TGTGCCAGCAGTTTGACCAGGGCTAGCACAGATACGCAGTATTTT | CASSLTRASTDTQYF
. | TRBD1 | TRBJ1-2 | TRBV30 | TGTGCCTGGAGTAAGACAGGGGCCGGCTACACCTTC | CAWSKTGAGYTF
many | . | TRBJ2-5 | TRBV18 | TGTGCCAGCTCGGGGCACCAAGAGACCCAGTACTTC | CASSGHQETQYF
many | . | TRBJ2-5 | TRBV28 | TGTGCCAGCAGCCAACAGGGCGGAGAGACCCAGTACTTC | CASSQQGGETQYF
many | . | TRBJ2-6 | TRBV6-5 | TGTGCCAGCAGTTTGGAGCCCTCTGGGGCCAACGTCCTGACTTTC | CASSLEPSGANVLTF
many | TRBD1 | TRBJ1-2 | TRBV4-1 | TGCGCCAGCCGACTCGTTCACACAGGGGTTGGTTTAGTATACTTC | CASRLVHTGVGLVYF
many | . | TRBJ1-2 | TRBV4-1 | TGCGCCAGCAGCCAAGAGGGGACACCGAGAAACTATGGCTACACCTTC | CASSQEGTPRNYGYTF
many | . | TRBJ1-5 | TRBV6-1 | TGTGCCAGTACACAGGGCCAGCTGCGGTATAGCAATCAGCCCCAGCATTTT | CASTQGQLRYSNQPQHF